The sequence of this T cell receptor (beta chain) was determined in a study of T cell responses to AZD1222 COVID-19 vaccine. The study, taken as a whole, reports: Spike-wide coverage was observed for vaccine-associated CD4 TCRs, with dominant responses at 160-218 and 743-854.

Data came from immunoSEQ multiplex PCR; TCRdb stores just in-frame clones and leaves some out. The sample consists of 68,000 or so clones, roughly 86% of them appearing once. About this clone itself: Its antigen is as yet unknown.

The receptor's source is an adult in good health. Source: peripheral blood, taken on day 0 of AZD1222 vaccination.

The CDR3 DNA follows: TGCGCCAGCAGCCGGATACAGGGGGCCTATGGCTACACCTTC. Protein sequence: CASSRIQGAYGYTF. The chain recombines TRBV4-1 with TRBJ1-2, with TRBD1 matching 9 bases. This CDR3 comprises 14 residues. CDR1 is MGHRA, CDR2 YSYEKL, per germline. J lost 4 bases, V lost 4 bases, and 4 bases had no gene match.